These T cell receptor beta chains were read from a single sample in a study of blood T cell repertoires in COVID-19. TCRdb's table, derived via immunoSEQ multiplex PCR, lists solely in-frame clones and lacks some. The table has 190,000 or so clones, around 85% seen once. Sequenced material: PBMCs or T cells enriched from blood (not recorded which). These receptors all stem from a man aged 35 to 55 who had recovered from COVID-19. Both conserved end residues are part of each CDR3. The order of the fields is CDR3 protein, CDR3 DNA, CDR3 length, J gene, D gene, clone size, V gene. The D gene is left open where the match is weak. The size of a clone is reported for some rows only, either as once, few or many, or as a class for expanded clones.

CDR3: CASSLGEPIFDATF; DNA: TGCGCCAGCAGCTTGGGAGAACCCATTTTCGATGCCACCTTC; length: 14; J: TRBJ1-2; D: .; size: .; V: TRBV5-1
CDR3: CASIRDRGSTEAFF; DNA: TGTGCCAGTATCCGGGACAGGGGTTCCACTGAAGCTTTCTTT; length: 14; J: TRBJ1-1; D: TRBD1; size: .; V: TRBV19
CDR3: CASSLSTHTGELFF; DNA: TGTGCCAGCAGCCTATCAACTCACACCGGGGAGCTGTTTTTT; length: 14; J: TRBJ2-2; D: .; size: .; V: TRBV6-2/TRBV6-3
CDR3: CATSDSASGLQYF; DNA: TGTGCCACCAGTGATTCGGCTAGCGGGCTACAGTACTTC; length: 13; J: TRBJ2-7; D: TRBD2; size: .; V: TRBV24-1
CDR3: CASSRGLDQFF; DNA: TGTGCCAGCAGCCGAGGGCTAGATCAGTTCTTC; length: 11; J: TRBJ2-1; D: .; size: .; V: TRBV5-4
CDR3: CASTRLSASNTEAFF; DNA: TGTGCCAGCACTAGATTATCGGCATCGAACACTGAAGCTTTCTTT; length: 15; J: TRBJ1-1; D: .; size: .; V: TRBV6-5
CDR3: CSDRQAYGYTF; DNA: TGCAGCGACCGACAGGCGTATGGCTACACCTTC; length: 11; J: TRBJ1-2; D: .; size: few; V: TRBV29-1
CDR3: CASSHSETQYF; DNA: TGTGCCAGCAGTCATTCAGAGACCCAGTACTTC; length: 11; J: TRBJ2-5; D: .; size: .; V: TRBV7-9
CDR3: CASGRAGGLSTDTQYF; DNA: TGTGCTAGTGGCCGAGCGGGAGGGCTGAGCACAGATACGCAGTATTTT; length: 16; J: TRBJ2-3; D: TRBD2; size: few; V: TRBV12-5
CDR3: CASSPQGQFRTEAFF; DNA: TGTGCCAGCTCCCCCCAAGGACAGTTCCGTACCGAAGCTTTCTTT; length: 15; J: TRBJ1-1; D: .; size: .; V: TRBV18
CDR3: CASSSQDSSYEQYF; DNA: TGTGCCAGCAGCTCACAGGACAGCTCCTACGAGCAGTACTTC; length: 14; J: TRBJ2-7; D: .; size: .; V: TRBV7-2
CDR3: CATSEEGQYGYTF; DNA: TGTGCCACCAGTGAGGAAGGACAGTATGGCTACACCTTC; length: 13; J: TRBJ1-2; D: .; size: .; V: TRBV24-1
CDR3: CASSLLGLSNQPQHF; DNA: TGTGCCAGCAGTCTGCTGGGGCTAAGCAATCAGCCCCAGCATTTT; length: 15; J: TRBJ1-5; D: .; size: .; V: TRBV6-5
CDR3: CATSDSQAPGQSNQPQHF; DNA: TGTGCCACCAGTGATTCGCAAGCCCCGGGACAGAGCAATCAGCCCCAGCATTTT; length: 18; J: TRBJ1-5; D: TRBD1; size: .; V: TRBV24-1
CDR3: CASSESTGTEAFF; DNA: TGCGCCAGCAGTGAGTCGACGGGGACTGAAGCTTTCTTT; length: 13; J: TRBJ1-1; D: .; size: .; V: TRBV10-1
CDR3: CAISELWDSRGVKETQYF; DNA: TGTGCCATCAGTGAATTATGGGACTCACGGGGGGTAAAGGAGACCCAGTACTTC; length: 18; J: TRBJ2-5; D: TRBD2; size: .; V: TRBV10-3
CDR3: CASSRDRVLSYEQYF; DNA: TGTGCCAGCAGCCGCGACAGGGTCCTCTCCTACGAGCAGTACTTC; length: 15; J: TRBJ2-7; D: TRBD1; size: .; V: TRBV11-2
CDR3: CASSHSPEAEPSYEQYF; DNA: TGTGCCAGCAGCCACTCCCCGGAGGCGGAGCCCTCCTACGAGCAGTACTTC; length: 17; J: TRBJ2-7; D: .; size: .; V: TRBV3-1/TRBV3-2
CDR3: CASSFGVNQPQHF; DNA: TGTGCCAGCAGTTTTGGAGTTAATCAGCCCCAGCATTTT; length: 13; J: TRBJ1-5; D: .; size: once; V: TRBV12-3/TRBV12-4
CDR3: CASSVSGNSYNEQFF; DNA: TGTGCCAGCAGCGTTAGCGGAAATTCCTACAATGAGCAGTTCTTC; length: 15; J: TRBJ2-1; D: .; size: .; V: TRBV9
CDR3: CASSWGDLNTEAFF; DNA: TGTGCCAGCAGTTGGGGGGACCTGAACACTGAAGCTTTCTTT; length: 14; J: TRBJ1-1; D: .; size: .; V: TRBV28
CDR3: CASSLVRDEQFF; DNA: TGTGCCAGCAGCTTAGTTCGGGATGAGCAGTTCTTC; length: 12; J: TRBJ2-1; D: .; size: .; V: TRBV7-9
CDR3: CASRIQRWGGYEQYF; DNA: TGTGCCAGCAGAATACAACGGTGGGGGGGCTACGAGCAGTACTTC; length: 15; J: TRBJ2-7; D: TRBD2; size: .; V: TRBV28
CDR3: CASSGTGSNQPQHF; DNA: TGTGCCAGCAGTGGGACAGGGAGCAATCAGCCCCAGCATTTT; length: 14; J: TRBJ1-5; D: TRBD1; size: few; V: TRBV2
CDR3: CASSLGGHVKVNEKLFF; DNA: TGTGCCAGCAGCTTGGGGGGACACGTGAAGGTTAATGAAAAACTGTTTTTT; length: 17; J: TRBJ1-4; D: .; size: .; V: TRBV5-6
CDR3: CASSFAGIRNTEAFF; DNA: TGTGCCAGCAGCTTCGCAGGGATTCGCAACACTGAAGCTTTCTTT; length: 15; J: TRBJ1-1; D: .; size: .; V: TRBV11-1
CDR3: CASSGGGYNEQFF; DNA: TGTGCCAGCTCGGGCGGGGGTTACAATGAGCAGTTCTTC; length: 13; J: TRBJ2-1; D: TRBD2; size: .; V: TRBV5-6
CDR3: CASSPRGGPYEQYF; DNA: TGTGCCAGCAGCCCCCGGGGGGGACCCTACGAGCAGTACTTC; length: 14; J: TRBJ2-7; D: TRBD2; size: once; V: TRBV9
CDR3: CASSWGDNSPLHF; DNA: TGCGCCAGCAGCTGGGGCGATAATTCACCCCTCCACTTT; length: 13; J: TRBJ1-6; D: .; size: .; V: TRBV4-1
CDR3: CASSSPRDRAFEQFF; DNA: TGTGCCAGCAGCTCACCCAGGGACAGGGCTTTTGAGCAGTTCTTC; length: 15; J: TRBJ2-1; D: TRBD1; size: .; V: TRBV7-2
CDR3: CASSLGLGQQETQYF; DNA: TGTGCCAGCAGCTTGGGGTTGGGGCAACAAGAGACCCAGTACTTC; length: 15; J: TRBJ2-5; D: .; size: .; V: TRBV5-6
CDR3: CASSIAGGNYNEQFF; DNA: TGTGCCAGCAGCATCGCGGGAGGAAACTACAATGAGCAGTTCTTC; length: 15; J: TRBJ2-1; D: TRBD2; size: .; V: TRBV7-2
CDR3: CASSDTGTSYNEQFF; DNA: TGCGCCAGCAGTGATACCGGGACATCCTACAATGAGCAGTTCTTC; length: 15; J: TRBJ2-1; D: .; size: .; V: TRBV10-1
CDR3: CASSFSYPYEQYF; DNA: TGTGCCAGCAGCTTTTCCTACCCCTACGAGCAGTACTTC; length: 13; J: TRBJ2-7; D: .; size: .; V: TRBV7-9
CDR3: CAWSVSRTSGHSYEQYF; DNA: TGTGCCTGGAGTGTATCCCGAACTAGCGGGCACTCCTACGAGCAGTACTTC; length: 17; J: TRBJ2-7; D: TRBD2; size: .; V: TRBV30
CDR3: CASSLAGTDKNIQYF; DNA: TGCGCCAGCAGCCTCGCCGGGACAGACAAAAACATTCAGTACTTC; length: 15; J: TRBJ2-4; D: TRBD1; size: .; V: TRBV4-3
CDR3: CASSPRQIGNSPLHF; DNA: TGTGCCAGCTCACCACGACAGATCGGAAATTCACCCCTCCACTTT; length: 15; J: TRBJ1-6; D: .; size: .; V: TRBV18
CDR3: CASSYSVRDRGDYEQYF; DNA: TGTGCCAGCAGTTACTCAGTCCGGGACAGGGGAGACTACGAGCAGTACTTC; length: 17; J: TRBJ2-7; D: TRBD1; size: .; V: TRBV6-2/TRBV6-3
CDR3: CASSLQGWGEKLFF; DNA: TGCGCCAGCAGTCTACAGGGTTGGGGTGAAAAACTGTTTTTT; length: 14; J: TRBJ1-4; D: .; size: .; V: TRBV10-2
CDR3: CASRHGGPAKFSNYGYTF; DNA: TGTGCCAGCAGACACGGGGGGCCGGCCAAGTTCTCTAACTATGGCTACACCTTC; length: 18; J: TRBJ1-2; D: .; size: .; V: TRBV28